The 22 T cell receptor beta chains below come from one sample, sequenced in a study of high-grade serous ovarian cancer treatment subgroups. Assay used: immunoSEQ multiplex PCR; TCRdb lists only in-frame clones, some missing. This table has around 6,800 clones, around 75% appearing once. Tumor samples were taken before definitive surgery or chemotherapy. The sequenced material came from tumor tissue. These TCRs come from a human donor with high-grade serous ovarian cancer.

This sequence joins TRBV15 and TRBJ1-2; D might be TRBD1 (5 bases). V was cut by 0 bases and J by 8 bases, with 10 bases left in between. CDR1 LNHNV and CDR2 YYDKDF come from the germline V gene (reference sequence). The CDR3 covers 13 residues. CDR3 nucleotide sequence: TGTGCCACCAGCAGAGACGACAGAAGAGGCTACACCTTC. The encoded protein is CATSRDDRRGYTF. The full variable domain, in which reference TRBV15 and TRBJ1-2 provide the parts outside the CDR3, is DAMVIQNPRYQVTQFGKPVTLSCSQTLNHNVMYWYQQKSSQAPKLLFHYYDKDFNNEADTPDNFQSRRPNTSFCFLDIRSPGLGDTAMYLCATSRDDRRGYTFGSGTRLTVV.

This chain connects TRBV5-1 to TRBJ1-4; 10 nucleotides agree with TRBD1. The CDR3 has 15 amino acids. Germline loops: CDR1 SGHRS, CDR2 YFSETQ. The J segment lost 5 bases and the V segment lost 3 bases, leaving 4 bases of the junction unmatched. The CDR3 protein is CASSYGTGENEKLFF. The CDR3, as DNA: TGCGCCAGCAGCTATGGGACAGGGGAGAATGAAAAACTGTTTTTT.

This clone was seen only once. This sequence joins TRBV10-3 and TRBJ2-1; 10 bases map to TRBD2. The CDR3 runs to 13 residues. Trimming removed 10 bases from V and 7 bases from J; junction bases left unmatched: 7. CDR1 ENHRY and CDR2 SYGVKD come from the germline V gene. For the CDR3, the DNA is TGTGCCACTCGCGGAGCGGGAGGGAATGAGCAGTTCTTC. Protein sequence: CATRGAGGNEQFF.

This clone was counted a few times. The V call is TRBV29-1, the J call TRBJ2-1; D remains ambiguous. Germline CDR1 and CDR2: SQVTM and ANQGSEA. The CDR3 loop spans 14 amino acids. The germline V and J ends were trimmed by 4 bases and 1 base, with 11 bases remaining between them. This CDR3 reads CSVGRVDSYNEQFF. CDR3 in DNA: TGCAGCGTTGGACGGGTGGATTCCTACAATGAGCAGTTCTTC.

This clone has a single count. The chain is built from TRBV11-2 and TRBJ2-7; 8 nucleotides match TRBD2. J was trimmed by 4 bases and V by 0 bases; bases with no gene match: 8. CDR3 length: 16 residues. Germline CDR1 reads SGHAT; CDR2 reads FQNNGV. CDR3 sequence reads: CASSLDRRGVGYEQYF. The CDR3 DNA reads as TGTGCCAGCAGCTTAGACCGGCGGGGGGTCGGGTACGAGCAGTACTTC.

The chain combines TRBV28 with TRBJ2-7; the D is unclear. From germline, CDR1 is MDHEN and CDR2 SYDVKM. Trimming stripped 5 bases from V and 4 bases from J, with 15 bases between. The CDR3 totals 14 residues. In DNA form, the CDR3 reads TGTGCCAGCAGTCCCCGGGCCGTTGTATACGAGCAGTACTTC. It codes for CASSPRAVVYEQYF.

This chain uses TRBV4-3 with TRBJ2-6; D may be TRBD1 (5 bases). The CDR3 extends over 18 amino acids. Trimming left V 4 bases short and J 0 bases short, with 16 bases between. The germline V gene has CDR1 LGHNA and CDR2 YSLEER. The CDR3 loop reads CASSPSLGVLSGANVLTF. The CDR3 bases are TGCGCCAGCAGCCCAAGTCTAGGGGTTCTCTCTGGGGCCAACGTCCTGACTTTC.

The V and J genes are TRBV10-3 and TRBJ2-3; D is uncertain. The length of the CDR3 is 16 residues. Germline V lookup: CDR1 ENHRY, CDR2 SYGVKD. V was trimmed by 4 bases and J by 6 bases, leaving 20 bases between them. CDR3 loop: CAISVGPGLETDTQYF. CDR3 in DNA: TGTGCCATCAGTGTAGGTCCGGGCCTCGAAACGGATACGCAGTATTTT.

This clone came up a few times. The rearrangement uses TRBV7-8 and TRBJ1-5; D unclear. Trimming took off 1 base at V and 6 bases at J, with 4 bases between the two ends. The CDR3 consists of 12 residues. Germline V CDR1 and CDR2: SGHVS, FQNEAQ. The CDR3 region is CASSLEGQPQHF. For the CDR3, the DNA is TGTGCCAGCAGCTTAGAGGGTCAGCCCCAGCATTTT.

The CDR3 DNA follows: TGCGCCAGCAGCCCCCACCTAGCGGGGGCCACAGATACGCAGTATTTT. It yields the protein CASSPHLAGATDTQYF. The chain recombines TRBV5-1 with TRBJ2-3; 10 nucleotides match TRBD2. Germline assignment: CDR1 SGHRS and CDR2 YFSETQ. V lost 4 bases to trimming and J lost 2 bases; unmatched junction nucleotides: 7. This CDR3 is built from 16 residues. Supplemented by reference TRBV5-1 and TRBJ2-3, the full variable domain reads KAGVTQTPRYLIKTRGQQVTLSCSPISGHRSVSWYQQTPGQGLQFLFEYFSETQRNKGNFPGRFSGRQFSNSRSEMNVSTLELGDSALYLCASSPHLAGATDTQYFGPGTRLTVL.

This clone was detected only a few times. The V gene is TRBV28, the J gene TRBJ2-1, with D possibly TRBD2 on 7 matching bases. The germline gives CDR1 MDHEN, CDR2 SYDVKM. Trimming cost V 3 bases and J 5 bases, with 14 bases left between them. The CDR3 sequence is 15 residues long. CDR3 sequence reads: CASSLGRGTNNEQFF. CDR3 nucleotides: TGTGCCAGCAGTTTGGGGCGGGGGACAAACAATGAGCAGTTCTTC.

This clone was picked up one time. V and J are TRBV19 and TRBJ2-2, with 7 nucleotides matching TRBD1. The CDR3 has 15 amino acids. V dropped 7 bases and J dropped 7; count of bases not matched to a gene: 12. Looked up from germline, CDR1 is LNHDA and CDR2 is SQIVND (reference sequence). CDR3 in amino acids: CASKPINRGHGELFF. The CDR3 DNA reads as TGTGCCAGTAAACCGATTAATAGGGGGCACGGGGAGCTGTTTTTT. The complete variable domain, with remaining parts taken from reference TRBV19 and TRBJ2-2, reads DGGITQSPKYLFRKEGQNVTLSCEQNLNHDAMYWYRQDPGQGLRLIYYSQIVNDFQKGDIAEGYSVSREKKESFPLTVTSAQKNPTAFYLCASKPINRGHGELFFGEGSRLTVL.

This rearrangement joins TRBV7-8 to TRBJ2-3; D unclear. V lost 6 bases and J 5 bases, leaving 15 bases between the germline ends. The germline V gene encodes CDR1 SGHVS and CDR2 FQNEAQ. The CDR3 extends over 14 amino acids. This chain's CDR3 is CASSYVGVGDTQYF. The CDR3 region has the DNA TGTGCCAGCAGTTACGTAGGCGTAGGAGATACGCAGTATTTT.

V gene TRBV19 combines with J gene TRBJ2-7; possibly TRBD2 for D (5 bases). Germline CDR1 LNHDA, CDR2 SQIVND (reference sequence). This CDR3 is built from 14 residues. V gave up 0 bases and J gave up 6 bases, with 12 bases separating them. This CDR3 is CASSIERTASEQYF. CDR3 in DNA: TGTGCCAGTAGTATAGAAAGGACTGCCTCCGAGCAGTACTTC.

The chain recombines TRBV18 with TRBJ2-5; D possibly corresponds to TRBD2 (6 bases). The CDR3 length is 15 residues. Germline V CDR1 and CDR2: KGHSH, LQKENI. Trimming cost V 6 bases and J 1 base, with 15 bases left between them. The CDR3 reads CASSLLAGPQETQYF. The CDR3 DNA reads TGTGCCAGCTCCCTTTTGGCGGGGCCCCAAGAGACCCAGTACTTC. The whole variable domain, remainder taken from reference TRBV18 and TRBJ2-5, is NAGVMQNPRHLVRRRGQEARLRCSPMKGHSHVYWYRQLPEEGLKFMVYLQKENIIDESGMPKERFSAEFPKEGPSILRIQQVVRGDSAAYFCASSLLAGPQETQYFGPGTRLLVL.

The chain employs TRBV2 and TRBJ2-1, with a weak D call TRBD2 (6 bases). CDR1 is SNHLY and CDR2 is FYNNEI in the germline V gene. Trimming left V 4 bases short and J 0 bases short, with 10 bases between. The CDR3 totals 15 residues. CDR3 nucleotides: TGTGCCAGCAGTGTAGCGGTCAGCTCCTACAATGAGCAGTTCTTC. This codes for CASSVAVSSYNEQFF. Based on the CDR3 plus reference TRBV2 and TRBJ2-1, the full variable domain is EPEVTQTPSHQVTQMGQEVILRCVPISNHLYFYWYRQILGQKVEFLVSFYNNEISEKSEIFDDQFSVERPDGSNFTLKIRSTKLEDSAMYFCASSVAVSSYNEQFFGPGTRLTVL.

The genes are TRBV5-1 and TRBJ2-2; D call uncertain. Trimming removed 1 base from V and 7 bases from J, with 11 bases in between. Germline-derived CDR1 and CDR2 are SGHRS and YFSETQ. The CDR3 consists of 14 residues. In DNA form, the CDR3 reads TGCGCCAGCAGCTTGAGGCAGACCTACGGGGAGCTGTTTTTT. It encodes CASSLRQTYGELFF.

This clone was seen only once. The chain has TRBV6-1 and TRBJ2-3; weak D call: TRBD2 (5 bases). This CDR3 has 15 amino acids. Trimming cost V 6 bases and J 3 bases, with 16 bases left between them. From germline, CDR1 is MNHNS and CDR2 SASEGT. The CDR3 DNA sequence: TGTGCCAGCAGCCCCCAAGGTAGGACTACAGATACGCAGTATTTT. It translates to CASSPQGRTTDTQYF.

V is TRBV7-2 and J is TRBJ2-5; D gene unclear. The last part of the DNA fits TRBJ2-7 better; the J call may be wrong. CDR1 and CDR2 (germline): SGHTA, FQGNSA. The CDR3 sequence is 13 residues long. The CDR3 bases are TGTGCCAGCAGCTCCTACGTTAACTACGAGCAGTACTTC. This translates into CASSSYVNYEQYF.

V and J are TRBV7-7 and TRBJ1-1; D is undetermined. Germline V CDR1 and CDR2: SSHAT, FNYEAQ (reference sequence). V dropped 5 bases and J dropped 1 base, with 8 bases sitting between them. The CDR3 length is 13 residues. CDR3 sequence reads: CASSAGRNTEAFF. As DNA, the CDR3 is TGTGCCAGCAGCGCCGGGAGGAACACTGAAGCTTTCTTT.

The chain links TRBV29-1 to TRBJ1-1; D is undetermined. Per germline, CDR1 SQVTM and CDR2 ANQGSEA. Deletions cut 8 bases from V and 12 bases from J, with 19 bases between. CDR3 length: 11 residues. This CDR3 reads CSIRRGELTFF. Here the CDR3 DNA reads TGCAGCATTAGAAGAGGCGAGTTGACTTTCTTT.

This clone was detected only a few times. The chain links TRBV5-1 to TRBJ1-5; the D is unclear. Trimming stripped 7 bases from V and 7 bases from J, with 18 bases between. The CDR3 is made up of 14 amino acids. Germline CDR1 is SGHRS and CDR2 is YFSETQ. The CDR3 DNA is TGCGCCAGCCGTGTGGCGAAGATAAGACAGCCCCAGCATTTT. Encoded protein: CASRVAKIRQPQHF. The variable domain in full, completed from reference TRBV5-1 and TRBJ1-5, reads KAGVTQTPRYLIKTRGQQVTLSCSPISGHRSVSWYQQTPGQGLQFLFEYFSETQRNKGNFPGRFSGRQFSNSRSEMNVSTLELGDSALYLCASRVAKIRQPQHFGDGTRLSIL.